The 23 T cell receptor beta chains listed next were all sequenced from one sample in a study of response to subunit inactivated influenza vaccine listed by TCRdb under 2018. The protocol used for the library was RT-PCR. The sequencer listed for this sample is Illumina HiSeq 2500. TCRdb handled the public reads itself, with Q25 trimming in fastp and clone calling in MiXCR, and kept productive beta chains. Every entry covers one CDR3 protein and lists the most common genes and DNA from its rows. The table for this sample lists under 750,000 distinct CDR3 sequences; about 10% of them were counted only once. Together, the top ten hold about 10% of the sample. The starting material was PBMCs from blood, obtained on the day of vaccination. Receptor source: a man aged 50 to 59 who received an inactivated influenza vaccine. Donor details come from another sample of the same person, matched by shared clones.

This clonotype was recorded a few times. The chain recombines TRBV20-1 with TRBJ2-3; 12 bases align to TRBD2. The CDR3 length is 16 residues. Trimming cost V 4 bases and J 4 bases; bases outside gene matches: 9. The V gene's germline CDR1 is DFQATT and CDR2 SNEGSKA (reference sequence). CDR3 DNA: TGCAGTGCTACCCAGACTAGCGGGAGTTATTCAGATACGCAGTATTTT. Its translation is CSATQTSGSYSDTQYF.

The chain links TRBV20-1 to TRBJ2-3; D possibly matches TRBD1 or TRBD2 (6 bases each). The germline V gene encodes CDR1 DFQATT and CDR2 SNEGSKA (reference sequence). V was cut by 0 bases and J by 1 base, with 11 bases left in between. The CDR3 runs to 15 residues. Here the CDR3 DNA reads TGCAGTGCTAGAGATTGGGGGGCTCGCACAGATACGCAGTATTTT. Translation gives CSARDWGARTDTQYF.

This clonotype was picked up a small number of times. The V call is TRBV7-2, the J call TRBJ2-5; 7 positions agree with TRBD2. The CDR3 is 17 residues long. Germline loops: CDR1 SGHTA, CDR2 FQGNSA. J gave up 0 bases and V 6 bases, and 13 bases lay outside the gene matches. This chain's CDR3 is CASRLGWLAAHQETQYF. The DNA for the CDR3 is TGTGCCAGCAGATTGGGGTGGCTAGCGGCACACCAAGAGACCCAGTACTTC.

This chain links TRBV2 with TRBJ2-1; D is unclear. Deletions cut 5 bases from V and 4 bases from J, with 12 bases between. This CDR3 is 14 amino acids long. Germline CDR1 is SNHLY and CDR2 is FYNNEI. The CDR3 spells CASSTLDGYNEQFF. In DNA, the CDR3 is TGTGCCAGCAGTACGTTGGACGGTTACAATGAGCAGTTCTTC.

At least ten counts were recorded for this clonotype. The V call is TRBV20-1, the J call TRBJ2-1, with D possibly being TRBD2 (6 bases). This CDR3 contains 15 residues. The V gene lost 5 bases and the J gene lost 10 bases, with 24 bases spanning the gap. The germline CDR1 and CDR2 sequences are DFQATT and SNEGSKA (reference sequence). CDR3 sequence reads: CSALATALGTLEQFF. The CDR3, as DNA: TGCAGTGCTCTAGCGACAGCTTTGGGTACTTTAGAGCAGTTCTTC.

This clonotype was counted a few times. The chain combines TRBV18 with TRBJ2-1; possibly TRBD1 for D (6 bases). The CDR3 is 12 amino acids. Looked up from germline, CDR1 is KGHSH and CDR2 is LQKENI. Trimming pared 4 bases from V and 6 bases from J, leaving 7 bases between. CDR3 region: CASSHRVNEQFF. As DNA, the CDR3 is TGTGCCAGCTCACACAGGGTCAATGAGCAGTTCTTC.

This clonotype has a handful of counts. V is TRBV20-1 and J is TRBJ1-2, with unresolved D. Trimming stripped 5 bases from V and 6 bases from J, with 16 bases between. Per germline, CDR1 DFQATT and CDR2 SNEGSKA (reference sequence). There are 13 residues in the CDR3. CDR3 in DNA: TGCAGTGCTTACCTCTTAGACAACGATGGCTACACCTTC. Translated: CSAYLLDNDGYTF.

This clonotype turned up a few times. V usage is TRBV5-1 and J usage is TRBJ2-3, with TRBD2 as a possible D gene (5 bases). Deletions cut 0 bases from V and 6 bases from J, with 11 bases between. Germline CDR1 reads SGHRS; CDR2 reads YFSETQ. This CDR3 is built from 14 residues. Here the CDR3 DNA reads TGCGCCAGCAGCTTGGAGCGGCCCACGGATACGCAGTATTTT. Translated: CASSLERPTDTQYF.

This clonotype occurred a few times. The gene calls are TRBV14 and TRBJ2-1; 7 nucleotides line up with TRBD2. The J segment lost 6 bases and the V segment lost 1 base, leaving 6 bases of the junction unmatched. The germline V gene encodes CDR1 SGHDN and CDR2 FVKESK. The CDR3 has 15 residues. The CDR3 reads CASSQGRLAANEQFF. In DNA, the CDR3 is TGTGCCAGCAGCCAAGGTAGACTAGCTGCCAATGAGCAGTTCTTC.

The chain couples TRBV20-1 to TRBJ2-1; maybe TRBD2 (5 bases). Trimming cost V 4 bases and J 0 bases, with 10 bases left between them. Germline V gene sequence: CDR1 DFQATT, CDR2 SNEGSKA (reference sequence). This CDR3 is 14 amino acids long. CDR3 sequence: CSAKVGSSYNEQFF. The CDR3 DNA reads TGCAGTGCTAAAGTGGGGAGCTCCTACAATGAGCAGTTCTTC.

The chain combines TRBV12-3 or TRBV12-4 with TRBJ2-3, with 9 bases fitting TRBD2. There are 20 residues in the CDR3. The ends lost 0 bases at V and 2 bases at J; junction bases unmatched: 15. The CDR3, as DNA: TGTGCCAGCAGTTTAGCGCTCTCGGCGGGGGCTAGCGGGATCACAGATACGCAGTATTTT. This encodes CASSLALSAGASGITDTQYF.

The V and J genes are TRBV24-1 and TRBJ2-2; D is ambiguous. The CDR3 covers 16 residues. V was trimmed by 2 bases and J by 1 base, leaving 10 bases between them. Germline-derived CDR1 and CDR2 are KGHDR and SFDVKD. The CDR3 here is CATSDSPGRNTGELFF. CDR3 bases: TGTGCCACCAGTGATTCCCCGGGCCGGAACACCGGGGAGCTGTTTTTT.

V is TRBV5-6 and J is TRBJ1-6; D remains ambiguous. Trimming removed 7 bases at V and 0 bases at J, with 8 bases between. The CDR3 is 14 amino acids. The germline V gene encodes CDR1 SGHDT and CDR2 YYEEEE. DNA for the CDR3: TGTGCCAGCGGATCAAGCTCCTATAATTCACCCCTCCACTTT. Residues: CASGSSSYNSPLHF.

The chain combines TRBV11-2 with TRBJ2-7; D call uncertain. Trimming took off 4 bases at V and 1 base at J, with 14 bases between the two ends. Germline V gives CDR1 SGHAT, CDR2 FQNNGV. The CDR3 extends over 15 amino acids. CDR3 residues: CASSSLGQKSYEQYF. The CDR3, as DNA: TGTGCCAGCAGCTCCCTGGGCCAAAAATCCTACGAGCAGTACTTC.

This clonotype has more than one count but fewer than ten. This rearrangement joins TRBV15 to TRBJ2-5; TRBD1 matches at 7 bases. The CDR3 contains 15 residues. The trim removed 4 bases at V and 2 bases at J, leaving 7 bases unmatched. Germline V gene data show CDR1 as LNHNV and CDR2 as YYDKDF (reference sequence). CDR3 DNA sequence: TGTGCCACCAGCACCAGGACAGGTCGTCAAGAGACCCAGTACTTC. It is translated as CATSTRTGRQETQYF. The variable domain in full, completed from reference TRBV15 and TRBJ2-5, reads DAMVIQNPRYQVTQFGKPVTLSCSQTLNHNVMYWYQQKSSQAPKLLFHYYDKDFNNEADTPDNFQSRRPNTSFCFLDIRSPGLGDTAMYLCATSTRTGRQETQYFGPGTRLLVL.

This clonotype appeared a few times. This rearrangement joins TRBV28 to TRBJ1-2; possible D gene TRBD1, 6 bases. The CDR3 contains 14 residues. CDR1 is MDHEN, CDR2 SYDVKM, per germline. Trimming stripped 6 bases from V and 3 bases from J, with 14 bases between. CDR3 DNA: TGTGCCAGCAGCACTAACAGGGTCCACTATGGCTACACCTTC. Its protein product is CASSTNRVHYGYTF.

This clonotype occurred once. The chain is built from TRBV28 and TRBJ2-3; D perhaps matches TRBD2 (7 bases). Per the germline V gene, CDR1 is MDHEN and CDR2 is SYDVKM. The CDR3 consists of 14 residues. Trimming shortened V by 6 bases and J by 4 bases, and 14 bases separated the two germline ends. The CDR3 DNA reads TGTGCCAGCAGCCTCGGGGGGCGCGCAGATACGCAGTATTTT. Residues: CASSLGGRADTQYF.

This clonotype has at least ten counts. The CDR3 reads CASSQDISAVGTEAFF. CDR3 bases: TGCGCCAGCAGCCAAGATATATCGGCAGTAGGGACTGAAGCTTTCTTT. This chain links TRBV4-1 with TRBJ1-1; no reliable D call. V gave up 0 bases and J gave up 5 bases, with 16 bases separating them. This CDR3 spans 16 amino acids. Looked up from germline, CDR1 is MGHRA and CDR2 is YSYEKL.

This clonotype was observed a few times. The rearrangement joins TRBV4-1 to TRBJ1-2; 8 nucleotides match TRBD1. The V gene's germline CDR1 is MGHRA and CDR2 YSYEKL. The junction had 7 bases not matched to a gene; V was cut back by 0 bases and J by 4 bases. This CDR3 has 16 amino acids. The CDR3: CASSQDRTGHGYGYTF. CDR3 nucleotide sequence: TGCGCCAGCAGCCAAGATCGGACAGGGCACGGCTATGGCTACACCTTC.

This clonotype was recorded at least ten times. The J gene is TRBJ2-1, the V gene TRBV9; tentatively, D is TRBD2 (6 bases). The CDR3 sequence is 15 residues long. Per germline, CDR1 SGDLS and CDR2 YYNGEE. The V and J ends lost 0 bases and 4 bases respectively, with 11 bases between them. CDR3 in DNA: TGTGCCAGCAGCGTAGCTCGGGGGTTATACAATGAGCAGTTCTTC. Translating it yields CASSVARGLYNEQFF.

This chain connects TRBV12-3 or TRBV12-4 to TRBJ2-7, with 12 positions matching TRBD2. This CDR3 is built from 13 residues. J gave up 3 bases and V 8 bases, and 2 bases lay outside the gene matches. This CDR3 is CASQTSGGYEQYF. The DNA for the CDR3 is TGTGCCAGCCAGACTAGCGGGGGCTACGAGCAGTACTTC.

This rearrangement joins TRBV19 to TRBJ2-7, with 11 bases lining up with TRBD1. Germline V gene lookup returns CDR1 LNHDA and CDR2 SQIVND (reference sequence). The CDR3 is 14 residues long. With V trimmed by 3 bases and J by 5 bases, 3 bases remained unmatched. CDR3 in amino acids: CASSIGQGANEQYF. Written as DNA, the CDR3 is TGTGCCAGTAGTATTGGACAGGGGGCGAACGAGCAGTACTTC.

This clonotype was observed at least ten times. CDR3 nucleotides: TGTGCCAGCAGTTTAGGGACAGGGGGCATGTGGGGCACTGAAGCTTTCTTT. Protein product: CASSLGTGGMWGTEAFF. The chain recombines TRBV28 with TRBJ1-1, with TRBD1 matching 12 bases. CDR3 size: 17 residues. V gave up 2 bases and J gave up 4 bases; unmatched junction bases: 8. Per germline, CDR1 MDHEN and CDR2 SYDVKM.